The text below deals with one T cell receptor beta chain. Germline V gene data show CDR1 as SGHRS and CDR2 as YFSETQ. The CDR3 has 15 amino acids. The V and J ends lost 2 bases and 0 bases respectively, with 11 bases between them. This sample was taken from a study of OX40 agonist ivuxolimab in advanced cancers. The protocol was immunoSEQ multiplex PCR, while the TCRdb copy is restricted to in-frame clones and leaves out a portion. Of tens of thousands of clones in the sample, around 83% were seen once. The source was CD4+ or CD8+ T cells sorted from blood, collected in a trial of the OX40 agonist ivuxolimab. The chain links TRBV5-1 to TRBJ1-1, with D perhaps matching TRBD1 (6 bases). The clonotype was recovered from an adult with an advanced solid tumor such as melanoma, head and neck, liver or kidney cancer. CDR3 coding DNA: TGCGCCAGCAGCTTATTAGGGGGTGTGAACACTGAAGCTTTCTTT. Protein sequence: CASSLLGGVNTEAFF.